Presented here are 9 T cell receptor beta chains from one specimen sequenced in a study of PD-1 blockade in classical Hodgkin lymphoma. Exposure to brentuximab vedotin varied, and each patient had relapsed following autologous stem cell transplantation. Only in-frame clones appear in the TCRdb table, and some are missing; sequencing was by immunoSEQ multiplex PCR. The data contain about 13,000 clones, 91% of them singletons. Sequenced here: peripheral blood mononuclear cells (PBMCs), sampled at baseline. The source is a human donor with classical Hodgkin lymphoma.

The CDR3 loop reads CATTNGLNSDTQYF. The CDR3 DNA is TGTGCCACCACGAATGGGCTGAACTCAGATACGCAGTATTTT. This rearrangement joins TRBV7-6 to TRBJ2-3; D is unresolved. The germline V gene has CDR1 SGHVS and CDR2 FNYEAQ. V was shortened by 10 bases and J by 4 bases, with 18 bases between the two germline ends. The CDR3 is 14 amino acids. Full variable domain (rest looked up from reference TRBV7-6 and TRBJ2-3): GAGVSQSPRYKVTKRGQDVALRCDPISGHVSLYWYRQALGQGPEFLTYFNYEAQQDKSGLPNDRFSAERPEGSISTLTIQRTEQRDSAMYRCATTNGLNSDTQYFGPGTRLTVL.

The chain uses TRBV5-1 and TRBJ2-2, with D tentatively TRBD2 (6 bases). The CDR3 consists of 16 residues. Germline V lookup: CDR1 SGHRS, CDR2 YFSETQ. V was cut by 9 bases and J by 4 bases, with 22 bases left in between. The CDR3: CATRPSGEASTGELFF. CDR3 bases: TGCGCCACCAGGCCGTCGGGGGAGGCCTCCACCGGGGAGCTGTTTTTT.

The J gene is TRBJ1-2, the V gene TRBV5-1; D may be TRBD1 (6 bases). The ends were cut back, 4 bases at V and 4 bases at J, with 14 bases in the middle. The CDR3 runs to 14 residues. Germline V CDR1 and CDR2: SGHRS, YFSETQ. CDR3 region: CASSPKRGGYGYTF. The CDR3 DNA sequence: TGCGCCAGCAGCCCCAAGAGGGGGGGCTATGGCTACACCTTC.

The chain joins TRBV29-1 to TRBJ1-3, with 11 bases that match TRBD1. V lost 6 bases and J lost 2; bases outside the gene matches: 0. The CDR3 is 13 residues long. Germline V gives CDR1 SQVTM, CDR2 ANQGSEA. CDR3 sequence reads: CSVGQGAGNTIYF. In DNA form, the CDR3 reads TGCAGCGTGGGACAGGGGGCTGGAAACACCATATATTTT.

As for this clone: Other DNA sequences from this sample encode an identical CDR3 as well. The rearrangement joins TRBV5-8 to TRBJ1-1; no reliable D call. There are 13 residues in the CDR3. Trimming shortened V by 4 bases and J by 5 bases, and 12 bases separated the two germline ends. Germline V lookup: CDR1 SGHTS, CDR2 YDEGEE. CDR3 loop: CASSAIAGTEAFF. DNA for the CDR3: TGTGCCAGCAGCGCTATTGCGGGTACTGAAGCTTTCTTT. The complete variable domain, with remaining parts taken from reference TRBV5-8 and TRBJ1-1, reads EAGVTQSPTHLIKTRGQQATLRCSPISGHTSVYWYQQALGLGLQFLLWYDEGEERNRGNFPPRFSGRQFPNYSSELNVNALELEDSALYLCASSAIAGTEAFFGQGTRLTVV.

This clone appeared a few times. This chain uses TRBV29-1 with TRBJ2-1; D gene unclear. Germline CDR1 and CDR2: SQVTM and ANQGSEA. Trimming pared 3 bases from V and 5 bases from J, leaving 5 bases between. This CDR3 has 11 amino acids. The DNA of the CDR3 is TGCAGCGTTGATCGGGACAATGAGCAGTTCTTC. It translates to CSVDRDNEQFF.

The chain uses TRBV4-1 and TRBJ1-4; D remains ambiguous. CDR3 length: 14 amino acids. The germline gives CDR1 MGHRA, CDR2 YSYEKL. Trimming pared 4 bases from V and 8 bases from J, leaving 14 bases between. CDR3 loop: CASSPTTAEEKLFF. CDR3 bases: TGCGCCAGCAGCCCAACGACGGCTGAAGAAAAACTGTTTTTT.

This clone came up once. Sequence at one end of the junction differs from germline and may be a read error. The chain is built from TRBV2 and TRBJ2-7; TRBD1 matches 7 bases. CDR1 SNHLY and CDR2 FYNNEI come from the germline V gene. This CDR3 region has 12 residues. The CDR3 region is CASTPSLGGFDF. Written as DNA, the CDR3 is TGTGCCAGCACCCCATCGCTAGGGGGCTTCGACTTC.

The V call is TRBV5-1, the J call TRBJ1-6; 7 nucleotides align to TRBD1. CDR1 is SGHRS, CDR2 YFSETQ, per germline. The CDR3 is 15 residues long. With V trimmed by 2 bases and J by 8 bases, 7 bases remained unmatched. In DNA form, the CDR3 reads TGCGCCAGCAGCTTCCAGAACAGGGGTCATTCACCCCTCCACTTT. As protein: CASSFQNRGHSPLHF.